Presented here are 9 T cell receptor beta chains from one specimen sequenced in a study of blood T cell repertoires in COVID-19. Measured with immunoSEQ multiplex PCR; TCRdb has only the in-frame clones, and not every one. The table shows around 320,000 clones, with about 82% occurring only once. The source material was peripheral blood. These receptors came from a human donor in a cohort sampled during active COVID-19.

This clone was seen a few times. V gene TRBV5-1 combines with J gene TRBJ1-1; D possibly corresponds to TRBD1 (6 bases). V lost 0 bases to trimming and J lost 0 bases, with 9 bases between them. The CDR3 has 15 residues. Germline V lookup: CDR1 SGHRS, CDR2 YFSETQ. The CDR3 DNA follows: TGCGCCAGCAGCTTGGTGGCAGGGGTGAACACTGAAGCTTTCTTT. Protein sequence: CASSLVAGVNTEAFF.

The J gene is TRBJ2-7, the V gene TRBV3-1 (or the pseudogene TRBV3-2), with 7 bases identical to TRBD2. The trim removed 1 base at V and 3 bases at J, leaving 3 bases unmatched. CDR1 is LGHDT and CDR2 is YNNKEL in the germline V gene (reference sequence). The CDR3 runs 14 residues. For the CDR3, the DNA is TGTGCCAGCAGCCAAGCGGGGGGATACTACGAGCAGTACTTC. Translating gives CASSQAGGYYEQYF.

The chain carries TRBV7-8 and TRBJ2-7, with D perhaps matching TRBD2 (5 bases). This CDR3 contains 15 residues. Trimming cost V 5 bases and J 3 bases, with 17 bases left between them. Germline lookup yields CDR1 SGHVS and CDR2 FQNEAQ. The CDR3 loop reads CASSARLSRDYEQYF. The CDR3, as DNA: TGTGCCAGCAGCGCCCGCCTCAGCCGGGACTACGAGCAGTACTTC.

The gene calls are TRBV15 and TRBJ2-5; D possibly corresponds to TRBD1 (6 bases). Germline CDR1 reads LNHNV; CDR2 reads YYDKDF (reference sequence). The ends were cut back, 1 base at V and 5 bases at J, with 14 bases in the middle. The CDR3 loop spans 15 amino acids. For the CDR3, the DNA is TGTGCCACCAGCAGAGCAGGCAGGGGAAGGGAGACCCAGTACTTC. Translating it yields CATSRAGRGRETQYF.

The J gene is TRBJ2-7, the V gene TRBV7-2, with D possibly TRBD2 on 5 matching bases. The length of the CDR3 is 16 residues. The ends were cut back, 1 base at V and 6 bases at J, with 19 bases in the middle. Germline lookup yields CDR1 SGHTA and CDR2 FQGNSA. The DNA of the CDR3 is TGTGCCAGCAGCTTAGAGGCACGGCTGGTTGGAGGCGAGCAGTACTTC. Its translation: CASSLEARLVGGEQYF.

The V gene is TRBV7-6, the J gene TRBJ2-2; the D is unclear. Germline assignment: CDR1 SGHVS and CDR2 FNYEAQ. This CDR3 is built from 17 residues. The germline V and J ends were trimmed by 5 bases and 6 bases, with 22 bases remaining between them. The CDR3 bases are TGTGCCAGCAGCCGCTTGGCCTCTTCTTATTCAGCCGGGGAGCTGTTTTTT. This translates into CASSRLASSYSAGELFF.

The rearrangement links TRBV25-1 to TRBJ2-7; TRBD1 aligns across 7 bases. V gave up 4 bases and J gave up 2 bases; unmatched junction bases: 8. Germline V CDR1 and CDR2: MGHDK, SYGVNS. This CDR3 contains 15 residues. In DNA, the CDR3 is TGTGCCAGCAGTGCAACAGGGGATTCCCCCTACGAGCAGTACTTC. Residues: CASSATGDSPYEQYF.

The chain employs TRBV5-1 and TRBJ1-1; D possibly corresponds to TRBD1 (5 bases). The CDR3 loop spans 14 amino acids. CDR1 and CDR2 (germline): SGHRS, YFSETQ. Trimming cost V 0 bases and J 5 bases, with 11 bases left between them. CDR3 loop: CASSLDGGRTEAFF. The CDR3 bases are TGCGCCAGCAGCTTGGACGGGGGTCGGACTGAAGCTTTCTTT.

Worth noting for this clone: One base away lies a much larger clone, so this may be a sequencing read error. The gene calls are TRBV6-5 and TRBJ1-2; D perhaps matches TRBD1 (5 bases). Trimming removed 2 bases from V and 4 bases from J, with 8 bases in between. The CDR3 extends over 13 amino acids. CDR1 and CDR2 (germline): MNHEY, SVGAGI. CDR3 in DNA: TGTGCCAGCAGTTACGACAGTTCCTATGGCTACACCTTC. Amino acid sequence: CASSYDSSYGYTF.